The clone carrying this T cell receptor beta chain was seen many times. The antigen is undetermined. CDR1 is MDHEN, CDR2 SYDVKM, per germline. The CDR3 runs to 13 residues. V lost 7 bases and J 1 base, leaving 10 bases between the germline ends. Ophthalmopathy patients showed a Clinical Activity Score of at least 3, NOSPECS grade of at least 4 and duration under 3 months. Orbital computed tomography, thyroid ultrasound, serum thyroxine and TRAb, and clinical symptoms together informed the diagnoses. PBMCs were sourced from about 10 ml fresh peripheral blood. This specimen comes from a study of T cells in Graves' hyperthyroidism and ophthalmopathy. Template material for amplifying TCR beta CDR3 regions consisted of RNA transcripts. HTBI primers were used for first-round RT-PCR of the TCR CDR3. TCRdb re-called the multiplex PCR reads through MiXCR, storing one row per CDR3 protein. The table lists about 640,000 distinct CDR3 sequences, more than 20% of them singletons, with about 35% in the top ten.

The study, taken as a whole, reports: A model built on 13 V-J features separated ophthalmopathy from stable hyperthyroidism.

This TCR came from a man aged 30 to 45 with Graves' ophthalmopathy. The V call is TRBV28, the J call TRBJ2-5, with D possibly TRBD2 on 6 matching bases. Material for sequencing was blood. The CDR3 sequence is CASMRDGQETQYF. The CDR3 nucleotides are TGTGCCAGCATGCGGGACGGCCAAGAGACCCAGTACTTC.